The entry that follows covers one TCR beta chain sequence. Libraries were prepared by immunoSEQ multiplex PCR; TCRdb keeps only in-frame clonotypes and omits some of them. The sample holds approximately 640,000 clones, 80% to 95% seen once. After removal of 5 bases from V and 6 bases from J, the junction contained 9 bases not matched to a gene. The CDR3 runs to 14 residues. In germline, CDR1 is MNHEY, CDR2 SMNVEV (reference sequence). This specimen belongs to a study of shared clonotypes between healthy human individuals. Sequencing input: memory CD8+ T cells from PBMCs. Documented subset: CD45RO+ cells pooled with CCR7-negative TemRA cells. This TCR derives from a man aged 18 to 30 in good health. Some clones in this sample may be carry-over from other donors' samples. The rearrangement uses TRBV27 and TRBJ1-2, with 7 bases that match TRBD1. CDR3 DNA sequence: TGTGCCAGCAGTACAGGAGGGGGCTGGGATGGCTACACCTTC. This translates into CASSTGGGWDGYTF.